What follows are 13 T cell receptor beta chains derived from one specimen sequenced in a study of blood T cell repertoires in COVID-19. Data came from immunoSEQ multiplex PCR; TCRdb stores just in-frame clones and leaves some out. The sample has 150,000 to 200,000 clones, 70% to 90% seen once. Sequenced: peripheral blood. These receptors were taken from a man between 18 and 35 years old with acute or convalescent COVID-19.

This chain connects TRBV11-2 to TRBJ1-3; 11 nucleotides match TRBD1. CDR1 is SGHAT and CDR2 is FQNNGV in the germline V gene. J gave up 2 bases and V 2 bases, and 2 bases lay outside the gene matches. The CDR3 is 16 amino acids. The CDR3, as DNA: TGTGCCAGCAGCTTAATGGGACAGGGGGCTGGAAACACCATATATTTT. Its translation: CASSLMGQGAGNTIYF.

CDR3 nucleotides: TGTGCCAGCAGCTCCAGACTAGCGGGGGTGGGGAATGAGCAGTTCTTC. This encodes CASSSRLAGVGNEQFF. The chain employs TRBV5-8 and TRBJ2-1; 12 bases agree with TRBD2. The CDR3 sequence is 16 residues long. V was pared by 3 bases and J by 7 bases, with 8 bases of the junction left unmatched. The germline V gene encodes CDR1 SGHTS and CDR2 YDEGEE.

The rearrangement uses TRBV5-4 and TRBJ1-1; D may be TRBD1 (6 bases). The V gene lost 4 bases and the J gene lost 3 bases, with 16 bases spanning the gap. There are 15 residues in the CDR3. Germline lookup yields CDR1 SGHNT and CDR2 YYREEE (reference sequence). In nucleotides, the CDR3 is TGTGCCAGCAGCCCCGAGGGGGGGGATGACACTGAAGCTTTCTTT. Protein product: CASSPEGGDDTEAFF.

This clone was seen only once. This sequence joins TRBV5-8 and TRBJ2-3; D perhaps matches TRBD2 (5 bases). The CDR3 length is 14 residues. The ends were cut back, 4 bases at V and 3 bases at J, with 12 bases in the middle. Germline CDR1 and CDR2: SGHTS and YDEGEE. CDR3 sequence (DNA): TGTGCCAGCAGCCCCGGGGTAAGAACAGATACGCAGTATTTT. Translating gives CASSPGVRTDTQYF.

The rearrangement links TRBV24-1 to TRBJ2-4, with D maybe TRBD2 (5 bases). This CDR3 spans 16 amino acids. The germline V gene encodes CDR1 KGHDR and CDR2 SFDVKD. With 0 bases removed from V and 1 base from J, the gap between germline ends came to 9 bases. The CDR3 region has the DNA TGTGCCACCAGTGATTTGGGACTCAGCGCCAAAAACATTCAGTACTTC. It specifies CATSDLGLSAKNIQYF.

The chain combines TRBV19 with TRBJ1-1; 10 positions match TRBD1. This CDR3 spans 15 amino acids. With 7 bases clipped from V and 1 base from J, the junction kept 6 bases outside the gene matches. The V gene's germline CDR1 is LNHDA and CDR2 SQIVND (reference sequence). CDR3 in amino acids: CASTTRDRGNTEAFF. CDR3 sequence (DNA): TGTGCCAGTACCACCAGGGACAGGGGGAACACTGAAGCTTTCTTT.

This CDR3 is CASTRQGTEAFF. CDR3 bases: TGTGCCAGCACCCGTCAGGGTACTGAAGCTTTCTTT. The rearrangement links TRBV6-5 to TRBJ1-1; weak D call: TRBD1 (5 bases). Trimming removed 7 bases at V and 5 bases at J, with 11 bases between. CDR1 and CDR2 from the germline V gene are MNHEY and SVGAGI. The CDR3 has 12 amino acids.

The chain recombines TRBV30 with TRBJ2-6; 9 bases agree with TRBD1. There are 16 residues in the CDR3. The germline CDR1 and CDR2 sequences are GTSNPN and SVGIG (reference sequence). After removal of 3 bases from V and 1 base from J, the junction contained 4 bases not matched to a gene. The DNA of the CDR3 is TGTGCCTGGAGGAAGACAGGGGGGTCTGGGGCCAACGTCCTGACTTTC. It yields the protein CAWRKTGGSGANVLTF.

The J gene is TRBJ1-1, the V gene TRBV7-9; D unclear. Trimming pared 1 base from V and 4 bases from J, leaving 13 bases between. Germline assignment: CDR1 SEHNR and CDR2 FQNEAQ (reference sequence). The CDR3 is 15 amino acids. The CDR3 nucleotides are TGTGCCAGCAGCTTAGATTCCGGAGGCGGCACTGAAGCTTTCTTT. Translating gives CASSLDSGGGTEAFF.

The chain couples TRBV24-1 to TRBJ1-5, with TRBD1 identical over 8 bases. In germline, CDR1 is KGHDR, CDR2 SFDVKD. The CDR3 loop spans 15 amino acids. The ends lost 2 bases at V and 4 bases at J; junction bases unmatched: 3. The CDR3 DNA follows: TGTGCCACCAGTGATTCCCGGACAGGGAATCAGCCCCAGCATTTT. This sequence encodes CATSDSRTGNQPQHF.

This clone occurred a few times. The chain is built from TRBV6-5 and TRBJ2-3, with a weak D call TRBD1 (7 bases). This CDR3 region has 14 residues. Trimming took off 6 bases at V and 5 bases at J, with 15 bases between the two ends. Looked up from germline, CDR1 is MNHEY and CDR2 is SVGAGI. The CDR3 nucleotides read TGTGCCAGCAGGATCAGGGGGGAACAAGATACGCAGTATTTT. Its protein product is CASRIRGEQDTQYF.

This sequence joins TRBV3-1 (or the pseudogene TRBV3-2) and TRBJ2-7; 9 positions match TRBD2. CDR3 length equals 18 residues. Germline loops: CDR1 LGHDT, CDR2 YNNKEL (reference sequence). The junction had 17 bases not matched to a gene; V was cut back by 3 bases and J by 5 bases. The CDR3 region is CASSHPSGRGGPPHEQYF. In DNA form, the CDR3 reads TGTGCCAGCAGCCACCCCTCGGGGCGGGGGGGGCCCCCCCACGAGCAGTACTTC.

The chain combines TRBV5-4 with TRBJ2-1, with TRBD2 identical over 7 bases. The J segment lost 5 bases and the V segment lost 2 bases, leaving 7 bases of the junction unmatched. Looked up from germline, CDR1 is SGHNT and CDR2 is YYREEE (reference sequence). The CDR3 contains 15 residues. Here the CDR3 reads CASSLMGGTNNEQFF. CDR3 DNA sequence: TGTGCCAGCAGCTTAATGGGGGGGACGAACAATGAGCAGTTCTTC. The variable domain in full, completed from reference TRBV5-4 and TRBJ2-1, reads ETGVTQSPTHLIKTRGQQVTLRCSSQSGHNTVSWYQQALGQGPQFIFQYYREEENGRGNFPPRFSGLQFPNYSSELNVNALELDDSALYLCASSLMGGTNNEQFFGPGTRLTVL.